A selection of T cell receptor beta chains follows, all from one sample in a study of T cells in Graves' hyperthyroidism and ophthalmopathy. TCRdb reanalysed the multiplex PCR reads using MiXCR and keeps one entry per CDR3 protein. This sample has fewer than 650,000 distinct CDR3 sequences; around 15% occur once, and the top ten carry approximately 15%. Sample: blood. These receptors were obtained from a woman aged 40 to 50 with Graves' hyperthyroidism. CDR3s include the opening cysteine and the closing phenylalanine or tryptophan. Fields, in order: CDR3 protein, CDR3 DNA, J gene, clone size, D gene, V gene. D genes are given only for firm matches. Size values are once, few and many counts, or a class for expanded clones, and some rows have none.

cdr3_aa: CAIQTGPYEQYF
cdr3_nt: TGTGCCATCCAGACAGGGCCCTACGAGCAGTACTTC
j_call: TRBJ2-7
clone_size: many
d_call: TRBD1
v_call: TRBV10-3

cdr3_aa: CASSESIAITGELFF
cdr3_nt: TGTGCCAGCAGTGAATCTATCGCTATCACCGGGGAGCTGTTTTTT
j_call: TRBJ2-2
clone_size: NA
d_call: NA
v_call: TRBV25-1

cdr3_aa: CASSLPGSMNTEAFF
cdr3_nt: TGTGCCAGCAGCCTCCCAGGGAGTATGAACACTGAAGCTTTCTTT
j_call: TRBJ1-1
clone_size: many
d_call: NA
v_call: TRBV28

cdr3_aa: CASSLGAAAYEQYF
cdr3_nt: TGTGCCAGCAGCTTGGGTGCAGCCGCCTACGAGCAGTACTTC
j_call: TRBJ2-7
clone_size: many
d_call: NA
v_call: TRBV7-2

cdr3_aa: CAGSVAGTGARNGYTF
cdr3_nt: TGTGCCGGCAGTGTAGCCGGAACAGGGGCGCGGAATGGCTACACCTTC
j_call: TRBJ1-2
clone_size: NA
d_call: TRBD1
v_call: TRBV27

cdr3_aa: CASSPGGALNEKLFF
cdr3_nt: TGTGCCAGCTCTCCTGGGGGCGCCTTGAATGAAAAACTGTTTTTT
j_call: TRBJ1-4
clone_size: NA
d_call: NA
v_call: TRBV6-2/TRBV6-3

cdr3_aa: CASSFGGAYEAYTF
cdr3_nt: TGTGCCAGCAGCTTCGGGGGCGCTTATGAGGCCTACACCTTC
j_call: TRBJ1-2
clone_size: many
d_call: NA
v_call: TRBV7-6

cdr3_aa: CASSVASRGDTQYF
cdr3_nt: TGTGCCAGCAGCGTAGCCAGCCGAGGAGATACGCAGTATTTT
j_call: TRBJ2-3
clone_size: few
d_call: NA
v_call: TRBV9

cdr3_aa: CASSVEPGGPRETQYF
cdr3_nt: TGTGCCAGCAGCGTAGAGCCGGGAGGGCCAAGAGAGACCCAGTACTTC
j_call: TRBJ2-5
clone_size: NA
d_call: TRBD2
v_call: TRBV9

cdr3_aa: CASKRTGKGQPQHF
cdr3_nt: TGTGCCAGCAAAAGGACAGGGAAGGGTCAGCCCCAGCATTTT
j_call: TRBJ1-5
clone_size: few
d_call: TRBD1
v_call: TRBV28

cdr3_aa: CASSPRGGTGAYEQYF
cdr3_nt: TGTGCCAGCAGCCCACGGGGGGGGACAGGGGCCTACGAGCAGTACTTC
j_call: TRBJ2-7
clone_size: few
d_call: TRBD1
v_call: TRBV7-8

cdr3_aa: CSVEDRGRQFF
cdr3_nt: TGCAGCGTTGAGGACAGGGGCAGGCAGTTCTTC
j_call: TRBJ2-1
clone_size: NA
d_call: TRBD1
v_call: TRBV29-1

cdr3_aa: CASSPEAKGGYTF
cdr3_nt: TGTGCCAGCAGCCCGGAGGCAAAGGGTGGCTACACCTTC
j_call: TRBJ1-2
clone_size: many
d_call: NA
v_call: TRBV3-1

cdr3_aa: CASGLEPARLAGGPTDTQYF
cdr3_nt: TGTGCCAGCGGCTTAGAGCCGGCGCGGCTAGCGGGAGGGCCCACAGATACGCAGTATTTT
j_call: TRBJ2-3
clone_size: once
d_call: TRBD2
v_call: TRBV7-2

cdr3_aa: CASSYFRGTTTYEQYF
cdr3_nt: TGTGCCAGCAGTTACTTCAGGGGGACTACCACCTACGAGCAGTACTTC
j_call: TRBJ2-7
clone_size: NA
d_call: NA
v_call: TRBV6-5

cdr3_aa: CASSPGTGMDSGELFF
cdr3_nt: TGTGCCAGCTCACCGGGGACAGGGATGGACTCCGGGGAGCTGTTTTTT
j_call: TRBJ2-2
clone_size: NA
d_call: TRBD1
v_call: TRBV18

cdr3_aa: CAILDRENTGELFF
cdr3_nt: TGTGCCATCCTAGACAGGGAGAACACCGGGGAGCTGTTTTTT
j_call: TRBJ2-2
clone_size: many
d_call: TRBD1
v_call: TRBV2

cdr3_aa: CASSSGRTGGTGELFF
cdr3_nt: TGTGCCAGCAGCTCCGGACGGACAGGGGGCACCGGGGAGCTGTTTTTT
j_call: TRBJ2-2
clone_size: NA
d_call: TRBD1
v_call: TRBV11-2

cdr3_aa: CASSGRGQRKAITSGNTIYF
cdr3_nt: TGTGCCAGCAGTGGTCGGGGACAGCGTAAAGCGATAACCTCTGGAAACACCATATATTTT
j_call: TRBJ1-3
clone_size: many
d_call: TRBD1
v_call: TRBV12-3/TRBV12-4

cdr3_aa: CASSLYFSGSFRETQYF
cdr3_nt: TGTGCCAGCAGCTTATATTTTAGCGGGAGCTTCCGGGAGACCCAGTACTTC
j_call: TRBJ2-5
clone_size: NA
d_call: TRBD2
v_call: TRBV7-2

cdr3_aa: CASSFYPEYRSSMVPRGRSYEQYF
cdr3_nt: TGTGCCAGCAGTTTTTACCCAGAATACCGATCAAGCATGGTCCCTCGAGGGAGATCCTACGAGCAGTACTTC
j_call: TRBJ2-7
clone_size: NA
d_call: NA
v_call: TRBV28

cdr3_aa: CASGPGQGVDTQYF
cdr3_nt: TGTGCTAGTGGTCCGGGACAGGGGGTAGATACGCAGTATTTT
j_call: TRBJ2-3
clone_size: many
d_call: TRBD1
v_call: TRBV12-5

cdr3_aa: CATGGGQGSSKETQYF
cdr3_nt: TGTGCCACGGGGGGCGGACAGGGAAGTTCGAAAGAGACCCAGTACTTC
j_call: TRBJ2-5
clone_size: NA
d_call: NA
v_call: TRBV10-3

cdr3_aa: CASSLNPGLSSYEQYF
cdr3_nt: TGCGCCAGCAGCCTGAACCCGGGATTAAGCTCCTACGAGCAGTACTTC
j_call: TRBJ2-7
clone_size: many
d_call: NA
v_call: TRBV5-1

cdr3_aa: CASSVAGYNEQFF
cdr3_nt: TGTGCCAGCAGCGTAGCGGGATACAATGAGCAGTTCTTC
j_call: TRBJ2-1
clone_size: few
d_call: NA
v_call: TRBV9

cdr3_aa: CARRQGARGYNEQFF
cdr3_nt: TGTGCCAGGAGACAGGGGGCGCGGGGCTACAATGAGCAGTTCTTC
j_call: TRBJ2-1
clone_size: once
d_call: TRBD1
v_call: TRBV28

cdr3_aa: CASSLPGTGNTEAFF
cdr3_nt: TGCGCCAGCAGCTTACCCGGGACAGGGAACACTGAAGCTTTCTTT
j_call: TRBJ1-1
clone_size: NA
d_call: TRBD1
v_call: TRBV5-1

cdr3_aa: CASSITDRGWTQPSHEQYF
cdr3_nt: TGTGCCAGCAGCATAACAGACAGGGGGTGGACCCAACCGAGCCACGAGCAGTACTTC
j_call: TRBJ2-7
clone_size: many
d_call: TRBD1
v_call: TRBV2

cdr3_aa: CASRHPPGQGKYEQYF
cdr3_nt: TGTGCCAGCAGACACCCCCCGGGACAGGGGAAATACGAGCAGTACTTC
j_call: TRBJ2-7
clone_size: many
d_call: TRBD1
v_call: TRBV6-1

cdr3_aa: CASSPQTGELFF
cdr3_nt: TGTGCCAGCTCACCCCAGACCGGGGAGCTGTTTTTT
j_call: TRBJ2-2
clone_size: many
d_call: NA
v_call: TRBV18

cdr3_aa: CASSFRQAGNTIYF
cdr3_nt: TGTGCCAGCAGTTTTCGACAGGCTGGAAACACCATATATTTT
j_call: TRBJ1-3
clone_size: NA
d_call: NA
v_call: TRBV28

cdr3_aa: CASSRWTGDSGANVLTF
cdr3_nt: TGTGCCAGCAGCCGATGGACAGGAGACTCTGGGGCCAACGTCCTGACTTTC
j_call: TRBJ2-6
clone_size: many
d_call: TRBD1
v_call: TRBV3-1

cdr3_aa: CASRPPTGNTEAFF
cdr3_nt: TGTGCCAGCAGGCCCCCAACAGGGAACACTGAAGCTTTCTTT
j_call: TRBJ1-1
clone_size: many
d_call: NA
v_call: TRBV27

cdr3_aa: CASSQTVEGTEAFF
cdr3_nt: TGTGCCAGCAGTCAGACAGTGGAAGGCACTGAAGCTTTCTTT
j_call: TRBJ1-1
clone_size: many
d_call: NA
v_call: TRBV3-1

cdr3_aa: CSARRGAPGTEAFF
cdr3_nt: TGCAGTGCTAGACGGGGGGCCCCGGGCACTGAAGCTTTCTTT
j_call: TRBJ1-1
clone_size: NA
d_call: NA
v_call: TRBV20-1

cdr3_aa: CASSSGLPLTGELFF
cdr3_nt: TGTGCCAGCAGCTCGGGACTACCCCTCACCGGGGAGCTGTTTTTT
j_call: TRBJ2-2
clone_size: many
d_call: TRBD2
v_call: TRBV7-2

cdr3_aa: CASSSSREAWQNEQFF
cdr3_nt: TGTGCCAGCAGCTCTTCGCGAGAAGCCTGGCAGAATGAGCAGTTCTTC
j_call: TRBJ2-1
clone_size: NA
d_call: NA
v_call: TRBV5-4

cdr3_aa: CASSPLASGGAGELFF
cdr3_nt: TGTGCCAGCAGTCCGCTTGCCAGCGGGGGTGCCGGGGAGCTGTTTTTT
j_call: TRBJ2-2
clone_size: few
d_call: TRBD2
v_call: TRBV2

cdr3_aa: CAWTGGLEQYF
cdr3_nt: TGTGCTTGGACAGGGGGTCTAGAGCAGTACTTC
j_call: TRBJ2-7
clone_size: many
d_call: TRBD1
v_call: TRBV30

cdr3_aa: CASSWVLSSTEAFF
cdr3_nt: TGTGCCAGCAGTTGGGTCCTGTCGAGCACTGAAGCTTTCTTT
j_call: TRBJ1-1
clone_size: NA
d_call: NA
v_call: TRBV28

cdr3_aa: CASSFIRLAGANVLTF
cdr3_nt: TGTGCCAGCAGTTTTATCCGACTAGCTGGGGCCAACGTCCTGACTTTC
j_call: TRBJ2-6
clone_size: many
d_call: NA
v_call: TRBV27